This T cell receptor beta chain was sequenced in a study of cytomegalovirus exposure and HLA in healthy donors. This CDR3 has 13 amino acids. Per germline, CDR1 SGHDN and CDR2 FVKESK. Trimming shortened V by 3 bases and J by 4 bases, and 7 bases separated the two germline ends. This clone was observed a handful of times. PCR amplification relied on 60 Vbeta primers (plus 13 Jbeta primers). Sequencing used immunoSEQ multiplex PCR; TCRdb keeps in-frame clones, though not all of them. This sample has roughly 200,000 clones; around 76% occur once, and the top ten carry 0.6% to 0.65%. The receptor's source is a man aged 18-30 years in good health and CMV-seronegative. The chain links TRBV14 to TRBJ2-1, with a possible D match to TRBD2 (5 bases). Specimen: PBMCs. CDR3 DNA: TGTGCCAGCAGCCAGACTACTTACAATGAGCAGTTCTTC. This gives the protein CASSQTTYNEQFF.